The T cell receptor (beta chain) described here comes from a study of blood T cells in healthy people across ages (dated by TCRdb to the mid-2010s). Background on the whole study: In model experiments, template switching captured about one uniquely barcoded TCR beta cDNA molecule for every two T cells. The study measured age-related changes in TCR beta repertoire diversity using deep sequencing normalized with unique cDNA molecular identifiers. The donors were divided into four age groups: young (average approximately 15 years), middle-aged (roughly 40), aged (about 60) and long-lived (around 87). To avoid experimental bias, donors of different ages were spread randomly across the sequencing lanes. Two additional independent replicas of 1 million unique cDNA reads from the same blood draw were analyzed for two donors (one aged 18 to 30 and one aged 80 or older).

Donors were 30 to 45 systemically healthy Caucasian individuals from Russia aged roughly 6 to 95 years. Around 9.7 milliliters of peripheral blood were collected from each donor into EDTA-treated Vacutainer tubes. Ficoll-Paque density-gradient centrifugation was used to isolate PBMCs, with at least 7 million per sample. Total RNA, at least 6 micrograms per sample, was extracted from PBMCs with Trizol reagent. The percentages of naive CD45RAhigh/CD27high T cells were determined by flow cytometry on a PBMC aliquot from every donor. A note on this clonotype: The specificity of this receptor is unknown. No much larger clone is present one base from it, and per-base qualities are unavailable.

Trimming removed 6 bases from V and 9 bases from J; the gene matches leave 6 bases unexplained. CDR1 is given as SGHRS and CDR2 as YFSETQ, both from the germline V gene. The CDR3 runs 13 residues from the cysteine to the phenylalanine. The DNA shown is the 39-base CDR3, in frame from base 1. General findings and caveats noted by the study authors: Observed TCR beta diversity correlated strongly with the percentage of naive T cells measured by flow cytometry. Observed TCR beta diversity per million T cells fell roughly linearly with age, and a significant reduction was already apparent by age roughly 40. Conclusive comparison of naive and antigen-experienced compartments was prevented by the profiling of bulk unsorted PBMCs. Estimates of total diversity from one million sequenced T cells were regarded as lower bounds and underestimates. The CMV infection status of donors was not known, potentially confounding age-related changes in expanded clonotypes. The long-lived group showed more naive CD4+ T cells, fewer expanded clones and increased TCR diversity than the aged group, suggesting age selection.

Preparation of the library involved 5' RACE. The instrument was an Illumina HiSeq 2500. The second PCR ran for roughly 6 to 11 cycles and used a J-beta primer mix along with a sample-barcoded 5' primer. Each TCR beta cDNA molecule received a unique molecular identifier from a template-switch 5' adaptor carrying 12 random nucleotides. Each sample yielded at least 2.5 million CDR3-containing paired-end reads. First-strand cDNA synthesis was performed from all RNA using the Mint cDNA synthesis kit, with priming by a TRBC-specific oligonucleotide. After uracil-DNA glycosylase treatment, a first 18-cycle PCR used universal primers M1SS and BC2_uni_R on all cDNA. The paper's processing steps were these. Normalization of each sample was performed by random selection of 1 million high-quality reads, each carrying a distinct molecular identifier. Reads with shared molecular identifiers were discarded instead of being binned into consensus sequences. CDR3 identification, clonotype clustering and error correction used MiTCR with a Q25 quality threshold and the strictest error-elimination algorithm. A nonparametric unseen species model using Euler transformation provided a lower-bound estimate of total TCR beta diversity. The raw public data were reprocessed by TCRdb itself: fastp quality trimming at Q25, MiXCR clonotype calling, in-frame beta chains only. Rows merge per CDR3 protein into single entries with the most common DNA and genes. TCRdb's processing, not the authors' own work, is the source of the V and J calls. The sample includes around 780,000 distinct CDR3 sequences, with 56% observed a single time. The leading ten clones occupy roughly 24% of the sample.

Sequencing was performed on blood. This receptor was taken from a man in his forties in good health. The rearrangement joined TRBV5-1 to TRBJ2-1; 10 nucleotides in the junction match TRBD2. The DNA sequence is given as TGCGCCAGCATGGTAGCGGGGGGAATTGAGCAGTTCTTC. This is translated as CASMVAGGIEQFF. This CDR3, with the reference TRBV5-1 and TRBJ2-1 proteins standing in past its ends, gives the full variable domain KAGVTQTPRYLIKTRGQQVTLSCSPISGHRSVSWYQQTPGQGLQFLFEYFSETQRNKGNFPGRFSGRQFSNSRSEMNVSTLELGDSALYLCASMVAGGIEQFFGPGTRLTVL.